This record covers a single T cell receptor (beta chain). This sample is drawn from a study of blood T cell repertoires in COVID-19. Study as a whole: T cells, B-cell-depleted T cells, or PBMCs provided the cDNA or gDNA that served as material.

J gave up 1 base and V 6 bases, and 9 bases lay outside the gene matches. The germline V gene has CDR1 KGHSH and CDR2 LQKENI. The CDR3 is made up of 16 amino acids. Original data processing: Reference gene primer amplification yielded estimated nucleated cell counts. Libraries were prepared by immunoSEQ multiplex PCR; TCRdb keeps only in-frame clonotypes and omits some of them. The D gene and trimming were derived from the DNA, and the V and J assignments and clone size from that table. The sample holds 180,000 or so clones, roughly 85% seen once. The specimen was peripheral blood. V usage is TRBV18 and J usage is TRBJ1-2; TRBD1 matches 9 bases. This receptor was identified in a man aged 55-75 years with acute or convalescent COVID-19. The CDR3 reads CASSPGDRGSNYGYTF. As DNA, the CDR3 is TGTGCCAGCTCTCCCGGTGACAGGGGGAGTAACTATGGCTACACCTTC.